This T cell receptor (beta chain) stems from a study of blood T cells in healthy people across ages. This CDR3 has 14 residues. Germline CDR1 and CDR2: SGHTA and FQGNSA. After removal of 1 base from V and 5 bases from J, the junction contained 5 bases not matched to a gene. The study drew donors from healthy Caucasian individuals in Russia aged 6 to 90. Of note for this clonotype: Its specificity is unknown.

Sample-barcoded 5' priming and a J-beta primer mix drove a second PCR of about 6 to 12 cycles. No fewer than 3 million CDR3-containing paired-end reads came from each sample. Each CDR3 protein is one row after TCRdb ran MiXCR on the 5' RACE reads. Of just under 750,000 distinct CDR3 sequences listed, 20% to 25% are singletons. Study-wide results and limits: The unsorted PBMCs prevented any conclusive comparison of naive versus antigen-experienced cells.

This clonotype was sampled from a man aged 65-85 years in good health. The chain links TRBV7-2 to TRBJ2-7, with 7 bases aligning to TRBD2. Sequences were obtained from blood. For the CDR3, the DNA is TGTGCCAGCAGCTTAGTCGGGGGGATCAACGAGCAGTACTTC. This encodes CASSLVGGINEQYF.